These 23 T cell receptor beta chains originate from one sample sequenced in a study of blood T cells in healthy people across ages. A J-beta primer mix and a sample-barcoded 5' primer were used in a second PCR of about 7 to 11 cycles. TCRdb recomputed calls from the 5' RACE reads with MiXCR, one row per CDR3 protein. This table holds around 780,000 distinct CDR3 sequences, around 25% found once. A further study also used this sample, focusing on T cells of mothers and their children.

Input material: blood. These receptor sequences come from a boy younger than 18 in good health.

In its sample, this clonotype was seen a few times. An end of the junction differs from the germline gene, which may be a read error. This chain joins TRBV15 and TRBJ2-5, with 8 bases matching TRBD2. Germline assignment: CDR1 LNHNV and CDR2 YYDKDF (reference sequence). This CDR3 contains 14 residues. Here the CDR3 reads CAPSGGGLQETQYF. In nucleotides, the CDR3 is TGTGCCCCCAGCGGGGGAGGGCTTCAAGAGACCCAGTACTTC.

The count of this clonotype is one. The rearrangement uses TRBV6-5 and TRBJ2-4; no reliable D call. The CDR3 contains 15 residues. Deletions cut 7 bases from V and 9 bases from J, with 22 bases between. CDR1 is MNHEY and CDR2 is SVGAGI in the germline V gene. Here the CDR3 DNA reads TGTGCCAGCACAACGGTGATGAAAAGTGTTAGCATTCAGTACTTC. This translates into CASTTVMKSVSIQYF.

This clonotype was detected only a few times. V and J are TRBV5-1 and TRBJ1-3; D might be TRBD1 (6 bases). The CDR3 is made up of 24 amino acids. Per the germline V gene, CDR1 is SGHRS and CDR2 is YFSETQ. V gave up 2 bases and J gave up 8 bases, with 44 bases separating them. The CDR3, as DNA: TGCGCCAGCAGCTTCGCTACGTCCTTCCCCCGGACAGAACTTACTCCTCTGGAAATACACACCATATATTTT. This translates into CASSFATSFPRTELTPLEIHTIYF.

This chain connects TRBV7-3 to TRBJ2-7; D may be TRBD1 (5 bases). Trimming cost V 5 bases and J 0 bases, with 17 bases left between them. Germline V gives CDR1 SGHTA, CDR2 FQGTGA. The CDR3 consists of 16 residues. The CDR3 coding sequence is TGTGCCAGCAGCCCTGGGCAGGGATTGGGCTCCTACGAGCAGTACTTC. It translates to CASSPGQGLGSYEQYF.

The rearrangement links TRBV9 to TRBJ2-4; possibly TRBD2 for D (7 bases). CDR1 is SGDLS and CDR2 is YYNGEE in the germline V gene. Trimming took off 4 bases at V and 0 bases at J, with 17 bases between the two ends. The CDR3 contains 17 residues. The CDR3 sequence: CASSSTSGGLAKNIQYF. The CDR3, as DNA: TGTGCCAGCAGCTCCACATCCGGGGGGCTAGCCAAAAACATTCAGTACTTC. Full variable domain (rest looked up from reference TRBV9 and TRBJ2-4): DSGVTQTPKHLITATGQRVTLRCSPRSGDLSVYWYQQSLDQGLQFLIQYYNGEERAKGNILERFSAQQFPDLHSELNLSSLELGDSALYFCASSSTSGGLAKNIQYFGAGTRLSVL.

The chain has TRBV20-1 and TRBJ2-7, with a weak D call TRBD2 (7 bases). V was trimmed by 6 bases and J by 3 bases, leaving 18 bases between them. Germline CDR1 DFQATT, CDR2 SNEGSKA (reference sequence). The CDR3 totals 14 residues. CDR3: CSAKRGGGFYEQYF. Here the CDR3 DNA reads TGCAGTGCAAAGAGGGGGGGAGGATTCTACGAGCAGTACTTC.

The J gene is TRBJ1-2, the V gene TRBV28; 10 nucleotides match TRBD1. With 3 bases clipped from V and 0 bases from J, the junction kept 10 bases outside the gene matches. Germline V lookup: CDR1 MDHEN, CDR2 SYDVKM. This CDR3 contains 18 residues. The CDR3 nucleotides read TGTGCCAGCAGTTTTCCTGGGTGGACAGGGGGAGCTAACTATGGCTACACCTTC. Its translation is CASSFPGWTGGANYGYTF.

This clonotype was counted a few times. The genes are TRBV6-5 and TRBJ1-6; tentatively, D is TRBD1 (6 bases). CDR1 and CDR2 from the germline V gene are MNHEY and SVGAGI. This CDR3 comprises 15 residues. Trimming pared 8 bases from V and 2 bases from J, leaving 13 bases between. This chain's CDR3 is CASGRGSPYNSPLHF. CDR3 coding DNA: TGTGCCAGCGGCAGGGGAAGCCCCTATAATTCACCCCTCCACTTT.

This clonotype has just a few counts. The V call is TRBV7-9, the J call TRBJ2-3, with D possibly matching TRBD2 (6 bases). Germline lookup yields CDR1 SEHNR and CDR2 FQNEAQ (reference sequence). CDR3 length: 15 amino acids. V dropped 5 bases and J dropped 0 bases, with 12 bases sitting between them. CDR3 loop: CASSAAGTSTDTQYF. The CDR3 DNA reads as TGTGCCAGCAGCGCTGCGGGGACTAGCACAGATACGCAGTATTTT.

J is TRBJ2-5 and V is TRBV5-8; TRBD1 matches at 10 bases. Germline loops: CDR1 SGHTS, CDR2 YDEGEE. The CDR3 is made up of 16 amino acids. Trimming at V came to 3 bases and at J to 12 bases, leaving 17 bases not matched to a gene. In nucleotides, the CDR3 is TGTGCCAGCAGCTCATTCGGCGGGACAGGGGCTAGGGAGGAGTACTTC. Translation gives CASSSFGGTGAREEYF.

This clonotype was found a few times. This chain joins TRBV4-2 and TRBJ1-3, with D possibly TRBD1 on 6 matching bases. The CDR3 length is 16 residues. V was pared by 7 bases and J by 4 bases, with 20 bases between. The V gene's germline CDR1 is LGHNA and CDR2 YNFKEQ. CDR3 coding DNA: TGTGCCAGCATGATGATCATGAGGGGGACAGGAAACACCATATATTTT. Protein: CASMMIMRGTGNTIYF.

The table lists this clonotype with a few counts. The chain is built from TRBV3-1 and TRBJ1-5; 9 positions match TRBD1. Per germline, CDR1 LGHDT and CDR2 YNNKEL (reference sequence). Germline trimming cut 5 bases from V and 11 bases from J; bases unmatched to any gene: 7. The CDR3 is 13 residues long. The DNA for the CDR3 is TGTGCCAGCAGCTTGGACAGGGGACTGACCCAGCATTTT. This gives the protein CASSLDRGLTQHF. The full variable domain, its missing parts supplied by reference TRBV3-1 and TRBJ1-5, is DTAVSQTPKYLVTQMGNDKSIKCEQNLGHDTMYWYKQDSKKFLKIMFSYNNKELIINETVPNRFSPKSPDKAHLNLHINSLELGDSAVYFCASSLDRGLTQHFGDGTRLSIL.

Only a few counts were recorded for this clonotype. CDR3 in DNA: TGTGCCAGCAGCCCCCGCGGGGATGGAGGAGCCAAAAACATTCAGTACTTC. It encodes CASSPRGDGGAKNIQYF. The chain combines TRBV7-6 with TRBJ2-4; a possible D gene is TRBD2 (6 bases). The CDR3 extends over 17 amino acids. CDR1 and CDR2 from the germline V gene are SGHVS and FNYEAQ. Trimming took 5 bases from V and 0 from J, leaving 17 bases between them.

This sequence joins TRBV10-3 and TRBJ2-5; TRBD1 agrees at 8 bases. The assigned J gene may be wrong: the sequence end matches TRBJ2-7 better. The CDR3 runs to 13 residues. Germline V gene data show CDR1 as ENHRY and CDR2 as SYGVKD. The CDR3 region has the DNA TGTGCCATCAGCGCGGGACAGGACTACGAGCAGTACTTC. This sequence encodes CAISAGQDYEQYF.

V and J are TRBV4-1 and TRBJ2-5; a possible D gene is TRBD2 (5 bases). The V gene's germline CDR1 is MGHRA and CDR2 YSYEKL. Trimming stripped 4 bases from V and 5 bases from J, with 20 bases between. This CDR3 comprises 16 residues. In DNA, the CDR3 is TGCGCCAGCAGCCCGGTCTGGGGTGAGGGTATGGAGACCCAGTACTTC. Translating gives CASSPVWGEGMETQYF.

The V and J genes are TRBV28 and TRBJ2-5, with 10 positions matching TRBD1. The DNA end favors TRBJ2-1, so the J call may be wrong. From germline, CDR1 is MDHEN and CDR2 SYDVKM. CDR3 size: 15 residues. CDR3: CASSPGGTGANEQFF. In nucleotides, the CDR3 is TGTGCCAGCAGCCCAGGAGGGACAGGGGCTAATGAGCAGTTCTTC.

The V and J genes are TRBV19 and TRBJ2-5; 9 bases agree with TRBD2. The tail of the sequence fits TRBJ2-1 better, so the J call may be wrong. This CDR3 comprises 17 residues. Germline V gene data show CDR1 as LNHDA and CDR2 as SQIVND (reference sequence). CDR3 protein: CASSIVPAGGTYNEQFF. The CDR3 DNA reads TGTGCCAGTAGTATAGTCCCAGCGGGGGGCACCTACAATGAGCAGTTCTTC.

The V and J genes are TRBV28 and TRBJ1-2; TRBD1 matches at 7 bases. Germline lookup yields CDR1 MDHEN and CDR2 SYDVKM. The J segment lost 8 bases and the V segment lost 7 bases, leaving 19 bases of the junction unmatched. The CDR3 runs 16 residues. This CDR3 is CASTKGGGTILEGYTF. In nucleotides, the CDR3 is TGTGCCAGCACCAAAGGAGGGGGCACCATCTTGGAGGGCTACACCTTC.

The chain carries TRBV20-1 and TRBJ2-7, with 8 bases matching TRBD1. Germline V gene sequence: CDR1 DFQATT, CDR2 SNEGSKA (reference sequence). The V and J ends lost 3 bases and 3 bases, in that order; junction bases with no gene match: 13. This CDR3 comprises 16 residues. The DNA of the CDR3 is TGCAGTGCTAGGCTCCGGACAGGGAACTTTTTCTACGAGCAGTACTTC. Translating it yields CSARLRTGNFFYEQYF.

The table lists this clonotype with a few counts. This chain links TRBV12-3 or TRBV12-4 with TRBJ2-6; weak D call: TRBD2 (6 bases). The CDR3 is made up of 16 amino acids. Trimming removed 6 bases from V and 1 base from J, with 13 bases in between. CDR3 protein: CASSGGPPSGANVLTF. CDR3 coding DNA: TGTGCCAGCAGCGGGGGACCCCCTTCTGGGGCCAACGTCCTGACTTTC.

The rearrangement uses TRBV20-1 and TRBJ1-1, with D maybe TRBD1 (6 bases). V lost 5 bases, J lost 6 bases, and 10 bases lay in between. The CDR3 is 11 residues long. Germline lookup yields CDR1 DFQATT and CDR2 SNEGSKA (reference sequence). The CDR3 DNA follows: TGCAGTGCTGGGAGGGGGGCTGAAGCTTTCTTT. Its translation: CSAGRGAEAFF.

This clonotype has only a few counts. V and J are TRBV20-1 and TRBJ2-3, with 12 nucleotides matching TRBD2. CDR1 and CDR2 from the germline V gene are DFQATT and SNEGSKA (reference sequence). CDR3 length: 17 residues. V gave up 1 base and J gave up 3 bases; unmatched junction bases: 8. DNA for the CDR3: TGCAGTGCTAGAGGGCTAGCGGGGGGGCGTGGTACAGATACGCAGTATTTT. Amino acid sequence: CSARGLAGGRGTDTQYF.

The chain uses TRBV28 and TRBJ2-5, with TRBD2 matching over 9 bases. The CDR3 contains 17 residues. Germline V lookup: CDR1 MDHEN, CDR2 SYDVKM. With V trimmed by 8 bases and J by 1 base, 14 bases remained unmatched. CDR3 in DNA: TGTGCCAGCCAAAAGTCCGGGACTAGCCCTTTCCAAGAGACCCAGTACTTC. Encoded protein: CASQKSGTSPFQETQYF.